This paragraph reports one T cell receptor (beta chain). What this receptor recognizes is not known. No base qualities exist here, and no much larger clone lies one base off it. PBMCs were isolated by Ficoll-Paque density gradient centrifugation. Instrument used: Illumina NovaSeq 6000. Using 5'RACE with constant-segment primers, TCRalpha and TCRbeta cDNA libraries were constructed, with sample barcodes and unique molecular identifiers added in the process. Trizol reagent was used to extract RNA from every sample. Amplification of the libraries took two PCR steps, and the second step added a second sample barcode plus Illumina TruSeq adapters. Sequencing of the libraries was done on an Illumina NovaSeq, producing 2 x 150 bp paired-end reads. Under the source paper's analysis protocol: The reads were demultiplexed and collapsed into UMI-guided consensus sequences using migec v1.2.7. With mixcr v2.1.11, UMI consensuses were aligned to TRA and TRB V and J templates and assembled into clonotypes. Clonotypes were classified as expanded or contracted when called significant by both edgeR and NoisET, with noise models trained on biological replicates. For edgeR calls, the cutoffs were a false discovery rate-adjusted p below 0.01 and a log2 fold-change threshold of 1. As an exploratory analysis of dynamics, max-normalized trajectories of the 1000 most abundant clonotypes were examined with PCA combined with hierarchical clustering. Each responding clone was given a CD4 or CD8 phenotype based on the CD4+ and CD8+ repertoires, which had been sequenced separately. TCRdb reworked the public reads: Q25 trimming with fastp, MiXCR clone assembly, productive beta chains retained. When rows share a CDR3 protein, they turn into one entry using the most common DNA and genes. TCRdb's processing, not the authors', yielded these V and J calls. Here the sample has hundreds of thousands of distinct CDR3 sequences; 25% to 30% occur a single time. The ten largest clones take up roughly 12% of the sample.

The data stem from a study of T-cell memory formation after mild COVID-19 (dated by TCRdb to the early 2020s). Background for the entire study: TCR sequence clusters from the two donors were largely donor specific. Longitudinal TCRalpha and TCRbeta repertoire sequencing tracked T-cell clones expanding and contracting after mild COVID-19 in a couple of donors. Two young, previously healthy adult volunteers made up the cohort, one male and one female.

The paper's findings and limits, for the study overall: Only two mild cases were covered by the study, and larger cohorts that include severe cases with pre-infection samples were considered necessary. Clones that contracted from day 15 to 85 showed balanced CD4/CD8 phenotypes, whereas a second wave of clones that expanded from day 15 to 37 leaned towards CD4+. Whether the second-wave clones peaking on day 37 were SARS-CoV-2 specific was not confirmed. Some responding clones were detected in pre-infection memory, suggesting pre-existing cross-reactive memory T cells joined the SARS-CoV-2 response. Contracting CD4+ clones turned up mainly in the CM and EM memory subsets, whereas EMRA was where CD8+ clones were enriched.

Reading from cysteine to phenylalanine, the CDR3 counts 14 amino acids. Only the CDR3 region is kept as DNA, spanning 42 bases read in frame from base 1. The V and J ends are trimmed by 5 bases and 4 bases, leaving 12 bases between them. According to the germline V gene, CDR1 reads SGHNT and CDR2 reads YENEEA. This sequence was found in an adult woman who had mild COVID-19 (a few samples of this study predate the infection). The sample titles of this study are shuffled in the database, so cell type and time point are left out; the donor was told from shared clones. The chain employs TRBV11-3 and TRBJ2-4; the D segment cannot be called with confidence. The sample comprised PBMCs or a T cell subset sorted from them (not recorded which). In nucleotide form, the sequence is TGTGCCAGCAGCCCGAAGGAGCAAAAAAACATTCAGTACTTC. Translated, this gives CASSPKEQKNIQYF.